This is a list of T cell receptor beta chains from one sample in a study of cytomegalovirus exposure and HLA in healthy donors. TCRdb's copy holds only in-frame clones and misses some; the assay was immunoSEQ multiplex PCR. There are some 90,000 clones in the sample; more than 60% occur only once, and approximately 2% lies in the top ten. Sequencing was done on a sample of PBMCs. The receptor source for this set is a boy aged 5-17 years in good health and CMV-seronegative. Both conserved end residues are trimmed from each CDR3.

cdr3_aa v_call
ASSLRPGQGGYEQY TRBV4-1
SVEWAGTNT TRBV29-1
AITSGSGIEQY TRBV10-3
ASSQDRFTDTQY TRBV4-3
ASSLGRALSGYT TRBV27
ASGQTRLPQH TRBV6-5
ASRRTILGNEQF TRBV27
ASSRGEETEAF TRBV10-1
ASSRGGLAGIYNEQF TRBV4-1
ASSRVAPYEQY TRBV19
ASSQVGFGTVGGYT TRBV14
ASSQARMNTEAF TRBV4-1
ASSAGNSGNTIY TRBV7-2
ASSLPAGGHEQY TRBV14
ASSLVGGAREPQH TRBV7-8
ASSDDRAGGEQY TRBV6-1
SVEPNRSNEQF TRBV29-1
ASSLGQLNTEAF TRBV7-3
SGGVVYEQY TRBV29-1
ASSSSGSYNEQF TRBV27
ASSPGEGADGYT TRBV6-4
ASSDAAGGFDEKLF TRBV2
ASSLGTGYEQY TRBV27
ASSLHDRGDEQY TRBV9
ASSVGGPQETQY TRBV9
ASTNTHYEQY TRBV27
AWTQGATDEKLF TRBV30